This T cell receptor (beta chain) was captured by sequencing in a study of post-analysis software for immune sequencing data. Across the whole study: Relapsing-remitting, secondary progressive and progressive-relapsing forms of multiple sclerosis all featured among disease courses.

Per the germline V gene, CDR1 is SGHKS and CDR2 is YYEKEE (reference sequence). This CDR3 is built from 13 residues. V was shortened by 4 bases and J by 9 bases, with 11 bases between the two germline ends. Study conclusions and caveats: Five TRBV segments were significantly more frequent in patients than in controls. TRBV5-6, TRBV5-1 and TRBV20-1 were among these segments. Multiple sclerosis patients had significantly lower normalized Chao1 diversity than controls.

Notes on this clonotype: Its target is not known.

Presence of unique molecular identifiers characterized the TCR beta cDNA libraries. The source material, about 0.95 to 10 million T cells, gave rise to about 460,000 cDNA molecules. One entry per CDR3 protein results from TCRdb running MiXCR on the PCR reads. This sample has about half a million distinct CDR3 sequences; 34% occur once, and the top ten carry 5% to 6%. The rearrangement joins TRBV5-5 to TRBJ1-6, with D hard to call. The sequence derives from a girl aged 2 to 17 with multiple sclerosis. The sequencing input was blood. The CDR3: CASSPEGISPLHF. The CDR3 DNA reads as TGTGCCAGCAGCCCGGAAGGGATTTCACCCCTCCACTTT.